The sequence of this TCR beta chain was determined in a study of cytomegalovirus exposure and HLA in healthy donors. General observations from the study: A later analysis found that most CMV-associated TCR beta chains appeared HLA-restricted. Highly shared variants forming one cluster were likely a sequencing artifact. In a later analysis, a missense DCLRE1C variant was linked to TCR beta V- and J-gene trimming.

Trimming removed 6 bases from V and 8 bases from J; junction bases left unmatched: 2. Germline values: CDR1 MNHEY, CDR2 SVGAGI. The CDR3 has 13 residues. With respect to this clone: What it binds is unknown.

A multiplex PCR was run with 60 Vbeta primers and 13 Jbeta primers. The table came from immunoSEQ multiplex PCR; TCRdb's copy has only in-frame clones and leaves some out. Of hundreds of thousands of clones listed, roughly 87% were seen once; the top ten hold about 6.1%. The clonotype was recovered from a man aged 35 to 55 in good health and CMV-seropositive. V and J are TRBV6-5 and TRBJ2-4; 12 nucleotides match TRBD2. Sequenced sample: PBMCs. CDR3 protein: CASRTSGSYIQYF. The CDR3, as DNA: TGTGCCAGCAGGACTAGCGGGAGTTACATTCAGTACTTC.